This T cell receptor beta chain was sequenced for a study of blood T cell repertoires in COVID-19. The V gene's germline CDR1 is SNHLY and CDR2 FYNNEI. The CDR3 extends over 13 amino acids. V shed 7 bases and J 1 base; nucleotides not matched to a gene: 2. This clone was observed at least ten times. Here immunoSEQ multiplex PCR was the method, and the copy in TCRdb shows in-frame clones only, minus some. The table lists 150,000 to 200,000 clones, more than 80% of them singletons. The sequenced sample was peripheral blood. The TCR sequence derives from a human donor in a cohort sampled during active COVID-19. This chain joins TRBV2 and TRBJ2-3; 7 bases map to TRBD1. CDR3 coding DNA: TGTGCCAGCACTGGGACAGGCACAGATACGCAGTATTTT. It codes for CASTGTGTDTQYF.